These 22 T cell receptor beta chains share one sample of origin, sequenced in a study of technical replicates of blood from four donors. Measured with immunoSEQ multiplex PCR; TCRdb has only the in-frame clones, and not every one. Here the sample spans tens of thousands of clones, more than 85% being singletons. What was sequenced was T cells isolated from PBMCs. Receptors originate from a human donor in good health. Some clones in this sample may be carry-over from other donors' samples.

The chain links TRBV15 to TRBJ2-7, with D tentatively TRBD2 (5 bases). There are 13 residues in the CDR3. The germline gives CDR1 LNHNV, CDR2 YYDKDF (reference sequence). Trimming left V 4 bases short and J 4 bases short, with 11 bases between. The CDR3 sequence: CATSKKRDYEQYF. CDR3 coding DNA: TGTGCCACCAGCAAAAAACGGGATTACGAGCAGTACTTC.

V is TRBV21-1 and J is TRBJ1-4. TRBV21-1 counts as a pseudogene. CDR3 length: 16 residues. DNA for the CDR3: TGTGCCAGCAGCAAACGGGGCCGTCTCGGGAGTGAAAAACTGTTTTTT. It codes for CASSKRGRLGSEKLFF.

The genes are TRBV19 and TRBJ1-1; no reliable D call. The germline V gene encodes CDR1 LNHDA and CDR2 SQIVND (reference sequence). Trimming took 7 bases from V and 0 from J, leaving 12 bases between them. The CDR3 totals 14 residues. This chain's CDR3 is CASTFGMVNTEAFF. The CDR3 bases are TGTGCCAGTACCTTCGGGATGGTGAACACTGAAGCTTTCTTT.

The rearrangement uses TRBV5-1 and TRBJ2-5; D might be TRBD2 (6 bases). V shed 0 bases and J shed 5 bases, with 20 bases lying between them. Germline CDR1 is SGHRS and CDR2 is YFSETQ. The CDR3 runs to 17 residues. This CDR3 is CASSLGGGLMLQETQYF. CDR3 nucleotide sequence: TGCGCCAGCAGCTTGGGTGGGGGACTCATGCTCCAGGAGACCCAGTACTTC.

The rearrangement uses TRBV5-1 and TRBJ2-2; tentative D call: TRBD2 (5 bases). Trimming took 0 bases from V and 5 from J, leaving 11 bases between them. CDR3 size: 15 residues. Germline-derived CDR1 and CDR2 are SGHRS and YFSETQ. The CDR3 DNA reads TGCGCCAGCAGCTTGGGGGCTAGCCCGACCGGGGAGCTGTTTTTT. Protein: CASSLGASPTGELFF.

This clone occurred once. This chain connects TRBV7-8 to TRBJ2-7, with D tentatively TRBD2 (5 bases). CDR3 size: 13 residues. CDR1 is SGHVS and CDR2 is FQNEAQ in the germline V gene. V was trimmed by 5 bases and J by 3 bases, leaving 11 bases between them. The CDR3 protein is CASSIRRVYEQYF. The CDR3 nucleotides are TGTGCCAGCAGCATCAGGCGGGTCTACGAGCAGTACTTC.

J is TRBJ1-5 and V is TRBV30; TRBD1 matches 8 bases. With 3 bases clipped from V and 6 bases from J, the junction kept 7 bases outside the gene matches. CDR1 and CDR2 (germline): GTSNPN, SVGIG (reference sequence). This CDR3 contains 14 residues. The CDR3 DNA reads as TGTGCCTGGAGCGGAGGACAGGGAGGTCAGCCCCAGCATTTT. Amino acids: CAWSGGQGGQPQHF.

This rearrangement joins TRBV7-2 to TRBJ2-4, with D perhaps matching TRBD2 (5 bases). Germline lookup yields CDR1 SGHTA and CDR2 FQGNSA. The CDR3 sequence is 15 residues long. V dropped 1 base and J dropped 5 bases, with 12 bases sitting between them. The CDR3 DNA reads TGTGCCAGCAGCTTAGTTCGGGGAGAGGAAAACATTCAGTACTTC. Translated: CASSLVRGEENIQYF.

The V and J genes are TRBV4-3 and TRBJ1-2; 7 positions agree with TRBD1. From germline, CDR1 is LGHNA and CDR2 YSLEER. This CDR3 has 16 amino acids. After removal of 0 bases from V and 4 bases from J, the junction contained 8 bases not matched to a gene. The CDR3 bases are TGCGCCAGCAGCCAAGAGGGGACAGAGGCGGGCTATGGCTACACCTTC. Protein sequence: CASSQEGTEAGYGYTF.

The chain has TRBV21-1 and TRBJ2-1; TRBD2, the D gene given by the table, was not confirmed from the DNA. TRBV21-1 is designated a pseudogene. CDR3 length: 17 amino acids. In nucleotides, the CDR3 is TGTGCCAGCAGCAATCCTGACGGACTAGCGGGTCCAAATGAGCAGTTCTTC. It translates to CASSNPDGLAGPNEQFF.

This chain connects TRBV4-1 to TRBJ1-2; D is uncertain. The CDR3 consists of 15 residues. Per the germline V gene, CDR1 is MGHRA and CDR2 is YSYEKL. Between the trimmed V and J ends, which lost 2 bases and 4 bases, there was a span of 14 bases. The CDR3 spells CASSQPLASSYGYTF. Here the CDR3 DNA reads TGCGCCAGCAGCCAACCCCTGGCATCCAGCTATGGCTACACCTTC.

Written as DNA, the CDR3 is TGCAGTGCTATCACAGACTATGGCTACACCTTC. It is translated as CSAITDYGYTF. The chain employs TRBV20-1 and TRBJ1-2, with D hard to call. Trimming pared 4 bases from V and 3 bases from J, leaving 6 bases between. The CDR3 covers 11 residues. Germline loops: CDR1 DFQATT, CDR2 SNEGSKA (reference sequence).

The chain employs TRBV6-6 and TRBJ2-3; D is possibly TRBD2 (6 bases). This CDR3 spans 16 amino acids. Germline-derived CDR1 and CDR2 are MNHNY and SVGAGI (reference sequence). V was clipped by 5 bases and J by 0 bases, with 15 bases between them. DNA of the CDR3: TGTGCCAGCAGTCAACCGAGACTAGTGAGCACAGATACGCAGTATTTT. It specifies CASSQPRLVSTDTQYF.

This clone was observed a handful of times. The V and J genes are TRBV6-1 and TRBJ1-4; D is unclear. Per germline, CDR1 MNHNS and CDR2 SASEGT. The CDR3 totals 14 residues. Trimming left V 6 bases short and J 3 bases short, with 11 bases between. CDR3 amino acids: CASSVLRPNEKLFF. As DNA, the CDR3 is TGTGCCAGCAGCGTCCTCCGTCCTAATGAAAAACTGTTTTTT.

The V gene is TRBV6-1, the J gene TRBJ1-2, with TRBD1 identical over 7 bases. The CDR3 spans 15 residues. CDR1 and CDR2 from the germline V gene are MNHNS and SASEGT. V was clipped by 7 bases and J by 4 bases; unmatched bases: 12. This chain's CDR3 is CASIKQGPALYGYTF. In DNA, the CDR3 is TGTGCCAGCATTAAACAGGGGCCTGCCCTCTATGGCTACACCTTC.

The CDR3: CASSPSTPNEQYF. CDR3 coding DNA: TGTGCCAGCAGCCCGAGCACCCCCAACGAGCAGTACTTC. J is TRBJ2-7 and V is TRBV7-3; no clear D. The V end lost 5 bases, the J end lost 5 bases, and 13 bases lay between the germline ends. Per the germline V gene, CDR1 is SGHTA and CDR2 is FQGTGA. The CDR3 runs to 13 residues.

The chain joins TRBV7-2 to TRBJ2-1; TRBD2 is a possible D gene (5 bases). The CDR3 is made up of 15 amino acids. The germline CDR1 and CDR2 sequences are SGHTA and FQGNSA. Trimming took off 0 bases at V and 1 base at J, with 7 bases between the two ends. CDR3 bases: TGTGCCAGCAGCTTAGCGGGAGCTTCCTACAATGAGCAGTTCTTC. Translation gives CASSLAGASYNEQFF.

This sequence joins TRBV6-5 and TRBJ2-7, with a weak D call TRBD1 (6 bases). CDR1 MNHEY and CDR2 SVGAGI come from the germline V gene. V shed 6 bases and J shed 6 bases, with 18 bases lying between them. The length of the CDR3 is 14 residues. The CDR3 bases are TGTGCCAGCAGGGAACTCCGGGACAACCTCGAGCAGTACTTC. Its translation: CASRELRDNLEQYF.

The chain's CDR3 is CASSLGVRASGRIAEQYF. CDR3 in DNA: TGTGCCAGCAGCTTAGGGGTGAGGGCTAGCGGGAGGATCGCAGAGCAGTACTTC. The rearrangement uses TRBV7-2 and TRBJ2-7; TRBD2 aligns across 11 bases. This CDR3 has 18 residues. The V gene's germline CDR1 is SGHTA and CDR2 FQGNSA. V was pared by 1 base and J by 7 bases, with 15 bases of the junction left unmatched.

The rearrangement links TRBV10-2 to TRBJ1-4; 7 bases match TRBD1. In germline, CDR1 is WSHSY, CDR2 SAAADI. With 5 bases clipped from V and 3 bases from J, the junction kept 9 bases outside the gene matches. This CDR3 region has 16 residues. CDR3 sequence reads: CASSRSRDSPNEKLFF. Written as DNA, the CDR3 is TGCGCCAGCAGTCGGAGCCGGGACAGCCCTAATGAAAAACTGTTTTTT.

The rearrangement links TRBV19 to TRBJ1-1; D is undetermined. The CDR3 runs 14 residues. V was pared by 3 bases and J by 1 base, with 9 bases between. Germline CDR1 is LNHDA and CDR2 is SQIVND (reference sequence). The CDR3 nucleotides read TGTGCCAGTAGTATCGGGGTAGGGAACACTGAAGCTTTCTTT. Protein product: CASSIGVGNTEAFF.

The rearrangement uses TRBV6-5 and TRBJ1-4; 9 bases fit TRBD1. Germline V gene sequence: CDR1 MNHEY, CDR2 SVGAGI. V lost 7 bases, J lost 5 bases, and 5 bases stayed unmatched. This CDR3 has 14 residues. The CDR3 DNA reads TGTGCCAGCACCGAAGGACAGGGGAATGAAAAACTGTTTTTT. Protein product: CASTEGQGNEKLFF.